This T cell receptor beta chain was recorded in a study of T cells in Graves' hyperthyroidism and ophthalmopathy. Amplification yielded TCR beta CDR3 regions, with RNA transcripts as the source. Primed by the HTBI set, a first-round RT-PCR was run on the TCR CDR3. TCRdb ran MiXCR on the multiplex PCR reads and lists one entry per CDR3 protein. The sample carries around 280,000 distinct CDR3 sequences, roughly 13% recorded once. The source is a woman aged 40 to 55 with Graves' hyperthyroidism. Sequenced input: blood.

CDR3 residues: CASSSGRGDTDTQYF. CDR3 in DNA: TGTGCCAGCTCTAGCGGGAGAGGAGACACAGATACGCAGTATTTT. The J gene is TRBJ2-3, the V gene TRBV19, with 10 nucleotides matching TRBD2. Per the germline V gene, CDR1 is LNHDA and CDR2 is SQIVND (reference sequence). The CDR3 runs 15 residues. Trimming cost V 9 bases and J 2 bases; bases outside gene matches: 8.